This T cell receptor (beta chain) appears in the sequencing data of a study of cytomegalovirus exposure and HLA in healthy donors. About the research overall: A prior analysis found roughly 110 million unique TCR beta sequences from approximately 190 million T cells. General observations from the study: High sensitivity and specificity were reportedly achieved when the classifier diagnosed cytomegalovirus status. Segments of the TCR beta V type were, in most cases, productive about 90% or about 30% of the time in an earlier analysis.

Points on this clone: Its matching antigen is unknown.

The germline V gene has CDR1 LNHNV and CDR2 YYDKDF (reference sequence). The CDR3 is made up of 14 amino acids. The junction had 6 bases not matched to a gene; V was cut back by 1 base and J by 8 bases. PCR involved 60 Vbeta and 13 Jbeta primers. Generated by immunoSEQ multiplex PCR, the TCRdb table keeps only in-frame clones and is missing some. The sample has some 150,000 clones, roughly 76% seen once; the top ten hold roughly 4.9%. The V and J genes are TRBV15 and TRBJ1-2, with 8 nucleotides matching TRBD1. The specimen sequenced was PBMCs. The sequence derives from a woman aged 18-29 years in good health and CMV-seropositive. DNA of the CDR3: TGTGCCACCAGCAGAGGCAACAGGGGGGGAGGCTACACCTTC. Its translation is CATSRGNRGGGYTF.